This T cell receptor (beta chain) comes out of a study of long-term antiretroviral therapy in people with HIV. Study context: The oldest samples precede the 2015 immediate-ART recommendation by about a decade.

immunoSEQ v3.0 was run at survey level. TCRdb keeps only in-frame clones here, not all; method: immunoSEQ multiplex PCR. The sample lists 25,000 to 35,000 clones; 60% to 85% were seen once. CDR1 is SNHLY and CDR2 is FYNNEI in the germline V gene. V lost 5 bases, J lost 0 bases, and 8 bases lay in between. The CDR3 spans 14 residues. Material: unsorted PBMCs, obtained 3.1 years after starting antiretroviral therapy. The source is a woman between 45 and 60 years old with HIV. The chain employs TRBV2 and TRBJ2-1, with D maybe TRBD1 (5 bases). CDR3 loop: CASSTGVSYNEQFF. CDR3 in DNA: TGTGCCAGCAGTACAGGTGTCTCCTACAATGAGCAGTTCTTC.